This entry lists 31 T cell receptor beta chains sequenced from one sample in a study of T-cell reconstitution after alpha-beta-depleted transplantation in children. The library targeted TCRbeta and was prepared with unique molecular identifiers. Using its own MiXCR run on the PCR reads, TCRdb lists one record per CDR3 protein. Of 700,000 to 950,000 distinct CDR3 sequences listed, roughly 15% are singletons. The specimen was PBMCs, mostly from graft donor cells, collected 360 days after TCRalphabeta/CD19-depleted stem cell transplant. All receptors derive from a male patient younger than 18 who had a stem cell transplant for acute lymphoblastic leukemia, so the T cells may come from the graft donor.

The rearrangement joins TRBV14 to TRBJ2-7; D is undetermined. Trimming removed 6 bases at V and 0 bases at J, with 9 bases between. The length of the CDR3 is 13 residues. Germline CDR1 is SGHDN and CDR2 is FVKESK. The CDR3 DNA sequence: TGTGCCAGCAGTTCCTTCTCCTCCTACGAGCAGTACTTC. This encodes CASSSFSSYEQYF.

The J gene is TRBJ2-7, the V gene TRBV5-1; D is unclear. Germline-derived CDR1 and CDR2 are SGHRS and YFSETQ. The CDR3 runs 13 residues. Trimming left V 0 bases short and J 3 bases short, with 7 bases between. As DNA, the CDR3 is TGCGCCAGCAGCTTGGCCGTAGACTACGAGCAGTACTTC. Its protein product is CASSLAVDYEQYF.

This clonotype came up many times. V is TRBV7-8 and J is TRBJ1-5; no clear D gene. This CDR3 has 14 residues. V was trimmed by 0 bases and J by 2 bases, leaving 5 bases between them. Germline values: CDR1 SGHVS, CDR2 FQNEAQ. This chain's CDR3 is CASSLALGNQPQHF. CDR3 sequence (DNA): TGTGCCAGCAGCTTAGCCCTAGGCAATCAGCCCCAGCATTTT.

The genes are TRBV5-1 and TRBJ2-5; tentatively, D is TRBD1 or TRBD2 (5 bases each). The CDR3 is made up of 16 amino acids. From germline, CDR1 is SGHRS and CDR2 YFSETQ. Deletions cut 0 bases from V and 4 bases from J, with 16 bases between. For the CDR3, the DNA is TGCGCCAGCAGCTTGGCAAGGGTAGCTGGGGGAGAGACCCAGTACTTC. Translated: CASSLARVAGGETQYF.

The chain has TRBV20-1 and TRBJ2-1; unclear D gene. Trimming removed 6 bases from V and 0 bases from J, with 18 bases in between. This CDR3 contains 16 residues. Germline CDR1 and CDR2: DFQATT and SNEGSKA (reference sequence). CDR3: CSAAPEPDLSYNEQFF. CDR3 DNA: TGCAGTGCCGCTCCCGAGCCGGACCTCTCCTACAATGAGCAGTTCTTC.

This clonotype occurred many times. The gene calls are TRBV28 and TRBJ1-5; possibly TRBD1 for D (5 bases). The CDR3 is 16 amino acids. Trimming pared 2 bases from V and 3 bases from J, leaving 14 bases between. Germline V gene lookup returns CDR1 MDHEN and CDR2 SYDVKM. CDR3 nucleotide sequence: TGTGCCAGCAGTTTAAGTCGCAGGGAACCCAATCAGCCCCAGCATTTT. This codes for CASSLSRREPNQPQHF. The variable domain in full, completed from reference TRBV28 and TRBJ1-5, reads DVKVTQSSRYLVKRTGEKVFLECVQDMDHENMFWYRQDPGLGLRLIYFSYDVKMKEKGDIPEGYSVSREKKERFSLILESASTNQTSMYLCASSLSRREPNQPQHFGDGTRLSIL.

This clonotype was recorded many times. V and J are TRBV4-1 and TRBJ2-2; 8 bases map to TRBD1. Germline-derived CDR1 and CDR2 are MGHRA and YSYEKL. The CDR3 has 16 amino acids. V lost 3 bases and J lost 0; bases outside the gene matches: 3. The CDR3 loop is CASSQPGQANTGELFF. In DNA form, the CDR3 reads TGCGCCAGCAGCCAGCCGGGACAGGCGAACACCGGGGAGCTGTTTTTT.

This clonotype was observed at least ten times. The gene calls are TRBV24-1 and TRBJ2-3; D gene uncertain. Looked up from germline, CDR1 is KGHDR and CDR2 is SFDVKD. This CDR3 spans 12 amino acids. The germline V and J ends were trimmed by 11 bases and 7 bases, with 15 bases remaining between them. CDR3 DNA: TGTGCCAGCACCTCTCATCGGTATACGCAGTATTTT. It translates to CASTSHRYTQYF.

This clonotype appeared many times. This chain links TRBV20-1 with TRBJ2-2; possibly TRBD1 for D (6 bases). The V end was cut by 0 bases, the J end by 5 bases, with 10 bases between. Germline CDR1 and CDR2: DFQATT and SNEGSKA (reference sequence). This CDR3 is 14 amino acids long. The CDR3 DNA sequence: TGCAGTGCTAGAGATACAGGGCGAACCGGGGAGCTGTTTTTT. Amino acid sequence: CSARDTGRTGELFF.

This clonotype showed up just a few times. V is TRBV3-1 and J is TRBJ2-2, with 12 bases identical to TRBD2. From germline, CDR1 is LGHDT and CDR2 YNNKEL (reference sequence). The CDR3 has 21 residues. V shed 4 bases, J shed 8 bases, and the junction held 23 bases outside the gene matches. The CDR3 DNA reads TGTGCCAGCAGCCTTCAGCCCGGGACTAGCGGGCAAAAAGCGACACCGGGGGAGCTGTTTTTT. Protein product: CASSLQPGTSGQKATPGELFF. Full variable domain (missing parts from reference TRBV3-1 and TRBJ2-2): DTAVSQTPKYLVTQMGNDKSIKCEQNLGHDTMYWYKQDSKKFLKIMFSYNNKELIINETVPNRFSPKSPDKAHLNLHINSLELGDSAVYFCASSLQPGTSGQKATPGELFFGEGSRLTVL.

The J gene is TRBJ2-1, the V gene TRBV20-1; 10 positions match TRBD2. V lost 0 bases, J lost 4 bases, and 9 bases stayed unmatched. The CDR3 loop spans 17 amino acids. In germline, CDR1 is DFQATT, CDR2 SNEGSKA (reference sequence). CDR3 DNA sequence: TGCAGTGCTAGAGATTTAGGCGGGACTAGCGCTTACAATGAGCAGTTCTTC. This translates into CSARDLGGTSAYNEQFF.

The genes are TRBV7-2 and TRBJ2-1; possibly TRBD2 for D (6 bases). V was clipped by 8 bases and J by 6 bases, with 26 bases between them. The germline V gene has CDR1 SGHTA and CDR2 FQGNSA. CDR3 length: 17 residues. The CDR3: CASPSGLGSGGCNEQFF. The CDR3, as DNA: TGTGCCAGCCCTTCTGGGCTAGGGAGCGGAGGGTGCAATGAGCAGTTCTTC.

The chain couples TRBV12-3 or TRBV12-4 to TRBJ2-7; a weak D match, TRBD2 (5 bases). There are 15 residues in the CDR3. Between the trimmed V and J ends, which lost 5 bases and 9 bases, there was a span of 23 bases. The CDR3 spells CASSTTWRAHFGQYF. The CDR3 DNA follows: TGTGCCAGCAGTACAACTTGGCGGGCCCACTTCGGGCAGTACTTC.

This clonotype has only a few counts. The chain links TRBV2 to TRBJ2-7; possibly TRBD1 for D (6 bases). The CDR3 is 12 residues long. V was shortened by 6 bases and J by 9 bases, with 15 bases between the two germline ends. The germline CDR1 and CDR2 sequences are SNHLY and FYNNEI. This chain's CDR3 is CASSAATGRQYF. Here the CDR3 DNA reads TGTGCCAGCAGCGCCGCGACAGGCCGGCAGTACTTC.

Here the CDR3 DNA reads TGTGCCAGCAGCTACAGGGTCGGCTACACCTTC. Protein product: CASSYRVGYTF. The rearrangement links TRBV7-9 to TRBJ1-2; D is perhaps TRBD1 (6 bases). Trimming removed 4 bases from V and 8 bases from J, with 8 bases in between. CDR1 and CDR2 from the germline V gene are SEHNR and FQNEAQ (reference sequence). This CDR3 spans 11 amino acids.

This chain joins TRBV5-1 and TRBJ2-5, with TRBD2 matching over 8 bases. CDR3 size: 14 residues. Germline CDR1 SGHRS, CDR2 YFSETQ. The V and J ends lost 4 bases and 4 bases, in that order; junction bases with no gene match: 6. The CDR3 loop is CASSRAGDSETQYF. The CDR3 DNA is TGCGCCAGCAGCCGAGCGGGAGACTCAGAGACCCAGTACTTC.

This clonotype occurred a few times. CDR3 sequence: CASSQPGRAGGTDTQYF. DNA for the CDR3: TGCGCCAGCAGCCAGCCCGGTCGAGCCGGGGGCACAGATACGCAGTATTTT. The chain recombines TRBV4-1 with TRBJ2-3, with D possibly matching TRBD2 (5 bases). Trimming removed 3 bases at V and 1 base at J, with 17 bases between. The germline gives CDR1 MGHRA, CDR2 YSYEKL. The CDR3 has 17 amino acids.

The table lists this clonotype with many counts. V usage is TRBV27 and J usage is TRBJ2-7, with D perhaps assigned TRBD1 or TRBD2 (5 bases each). The CDR3 is 17 amino acids. V lost 5 bases to trimming and J lost 0 bases, with 20 bases between them. The V gene's germline CDR1 is MNHEY and CDR2 SMNVEV (reference sequence). The CDR3 DNA reads as TGTGCCAGCAGTCCCCGGGACCGCATACTCTTCTCCTACGAGCAGTACTTC. Translating it yields CASSPRDRILFSYEQYF.

This clonotype turned up a few times. The chain recombines TRBV13 with TRBJ2-1, with 12 bases lining up with TRBD1. The ends lost 5 bases at V and 9 bases at J; junction bases unmatched: 11. Per the germline V gene, CDR1 is PRHDT and CDR2 is FYEKMQ (reference sequence). CDR3 length: 16 amino acids. CDR3 region: CASSHPGTGGFSEQFF. The CDR3 DNA follows: TGTGCCAGCAGCCACCCCGGGACAGGGGGCTTCAGTGAGCAGTTCTTC. Full variable domain (remainder filled in from reference TRBV13 and TRBJ2-1): AAGVIQSPRHLIKEKRETATLKCYPIPRHDTVYWYQQGPGQDPQFLISFYEKMQSDKGSIPDRFSAQQFSDYHSELNMSSLELGDSALYFCASSHPGTGGFSEQFFGPGTRLTVL.

This chain's CDR3 is CASSLPGGFTGELFF. Here the CDR3 DNA reads TGTGCCAGCAGCTTACCCGGGGGATTCACCGGGGAGCTGTTTTTT. The genes are TRBV7-6 and TRBJ2-2; D is perhaps TRBD2 (6 bases). Germline V lookup: CDR1 SGHVS, CDR2 FNYEAQ. Trimming took off 2 bases at V and 4 bases at J, with 11 bases between the two ends. This CDR3 contains 15 residues.

This clonotype was counted a few times. The chain uses TRBV18 and TRBJ1-4; no clear D gene. The CDR3 contains 15 residues. Germline V CDR1 and CDR2: KGHSH, LQKENI. The V end was cut by 1 base, the J end by 5 bases, with 11 bases between. The CDR3 sequence: CASSPQKGPNEKLFF. The CDR3 bases are TGTGCCAGCTCACCACAGAAGGGCCCAAATGAAAAACTGTTTTTT.

The V and J genes are TRBV10-3 and TRBJ1-1; possibly TRBD1 for D (5 bases). V dropped 5 bases and J dropped 2 bases, with 12 bases sitting between them. The CDR3 has 14 amino acids. From germline, CDR1 is ENHRY and CDR2 SYGVKD. The CDR3 protein is CAISSGPTNTEAFF. As DNA, the CDR3 is TGTGCCATCAGTTCAGGGCCCACTAACACTGAAGCTTTCTTT.

The chain carries TRBV18 and TRBJ1-5, with TRBD1 matching 8 bases. There are 14 residues in the CDR3. CDR1 KGHSH and CDR2 LQKENI come from the germline V gene. With 6 bases clipped from V and 11 bases from J, the junction kept 12 bases outside the gene matches. This CDR3 is CASSLRQGSRAQHF. The CDR3 DNA follows: TGTGCCAGCTCTCTCAGACAGGGGTCTAGAGCCCAGCATTTT.

The genes are TRBV18 and TRBJ1-5; the match to TRBD1 covers 8 bases. This CDR3 has 16 residues. The V segment lost 6 bases and the J segment 0 bases; nucleotides outside the gene matches: 7. Germline assignment: CDR1 KGHSH and CDR2 LQKENI. The CDR3 DNA follows: TGTGCCAGCTCCGGACAGGGAGTATATAGCAATCAGCCCCAGCATTTT. This translates into CASSGQGVYSNQPQHF. Full variable domain (missing parts from reference TRBV18 and TRBJ1-5): NAGVMQNPRHLVRRRGQEARLRCSPMKGHSHVYWYRQLPEEGLKFMVYLQKENIIDESGMPKERFSAEFPKEGPSILRIQQVVRGDSAAYFCASSGQGVYSNQPQHFGDGTRLSIL.

This clonotype appeared a few times. The V gene is TRBV21-1, the J gene TRBJ2-1; the D call of TRBD2 is as the table states it, not checked on the DNA. TRBV21-1 has pseudogene status. CDR3 length: 17 amino acids. The CDR3 DNA is TGTGCCAGCAGCAAAGAGGGCTACCCGAGCTCCTACAATGAGCAGTTCTTC. This sequence encodes CASSKEGYPSSYNEQFF.

This clonotype was recorded at least ten times. The chain has TRBV3-1 and TRBJ2-2, with no clear D. V was trimmed by 0 bases and J by 0 bases, leaving 11 bases between them. CDR1 and CDR2 (germline): LGHDT, YNNKEL (reference sequence). The CDR3 consists of 17 residues. The CDR3 region has the DNA TGTGCCAGCAGCCAAGAAGGCACAGCCGCGAACACCGGGGAGCTGTTTTTT. Protein product: CASSQEGTAANTGELFF.

The rearrangement uses TRBV7-9 and TRBJ2-1; D call uncertain. From germline, CDR1 is SEHNR and CDR2 FQNEAQ (reference sequence). This CDR3 region has 15 residues. V dropped 0 bases and J dropped 6 bases, with 12 bases sitting between them. CDR3 sequence (DNA): TGTGCCAGCAGCTTAGCGGCGACGGTCCTCAATGAGCAGTTCTTC. Translating gives CASSLAATVLNEQFF.

The table lists this clonotype with a few counts. The chain has TRBV12-3 or TRBV12-4 and TRBJ2-7; D not certain. This CDR3 has 13 residues. Trimming removed 8 bases at V and 0 bases at J, with 11 bases between. The CDR3 loop is CASCSADSYEQYF. The CDR3 DNA reads TGTGCCAGCTGCTCTGCCGACTCCTACGAGCAGTACTTC.

The chain joins TRBV12-3 or TRBV12-4 to TRBJ1-3; TRBD1 is a possible D gene (6 bases). Trimming removed 3 bases from V and 6 bases from J, with 15 bases in between. The CDR3 loop spans 15 amino acids. The CDR3 region has the DNA TGTGCCAGCAGTTTCCTTGGGACACCGCCAAACACCATATATTTT. This sequence encodes CASSFLGTPPNTIYF.

The chain is built from TRBV30 and TRBJ2-2, with D unclear. Between the trimmed V and J ends, which lost 0 bases and 5 bases, there was a span of 13 bases. This CDR3 region has 15 residues. Germline V gives CDR1 GTSNPN, CDR2 SVGIG (reference sequence). The CDR3 loop reads CAWSVGPLGTGELFF. DNA of the CDR3: TGTGCCTGGAGTGTTGGCCCGTTAGGAACCGGGGAGCTGTTTTTT. Full variable domain (missing parts from reference TRBV30 and TRBJ2-2): SQTIHQWPATLVQPVGSPLSLECTVEGTSNPNLYWYRQAAGRGLQLLFYSVGIGQISSEVPQNLSASRPQDRQFILSSKKLLLSDSGFYLCAWSVGPLGTGELFFGEGSRLTVL.

The CDR3 loop reads CASINRDKKNIQYF. CDR3 coding DNA: TGTGCCAGCATCAACCGGGACAAGAAAAACATTCAGTACTTC. The chain recombines TRBV12-3 or TRBV12-4 with TRBJ2-4; a weak D match, TRBD1 (6 bases). The length of the CDR3 is 14 residues. Between the trimmed V and J ends, which lost 7 bases and 4 bases, there was a span of 14 bases.